A selection of T cell receptor beta chains follows, all from one sample in a study of blood T cell repertoires in COVID-19. Libraries were prepared by immunoSEQ multiplex PCR; TCRdb keeps only in-frame clonotypes and omits some of them. The sample has tens of thousands of clones; roughly nine tenths are singletons. The material sequenced was peripheral blood. These receptors all stem from a woman between 45 and 60 years old with active COVID-19. The conserved cysteine and the conserved F or W are not part of the CDR3 here. Each record gives: CDR3 length, V gene, J gene, CDR3 protein.

>13|TRBV20-1|TRBJ1-5
SASKGTGGNQPQH
>12|TRBV2|TRBJ2-5
ASSDLRGWETQY
>12|TRBV19|TRBJ1-1
ASSIWGGNTEAF
>12|TRBV6-5|TRBJ2-7
ATLSLGTNYEQY
>13|TRBV14|TRBJ1-2
ASSQGQGLSYGYT
>12|TRBV3-1/TRBV3-2|TRBJ2-4
ASSQGVAKNIQY
>14|TRBV7-9|TRBJ2-1
ASSRFVGGPVNEQF
>11|TRBV12-3/TRBV12-4|TRBJ1-1
ASSFGRNTEAF
>13|TRBV7-2|TRBJ2-1
ASSLARDFHNEQF
>13|TRBV7-9|TRBJ2-1
ASSRPGDFYNEQF
>15|TRBV25-1|TRBJ1-2
ASSEVGQGEDLRGYT
>13|TRBV6-6|TRBJ2-2
ASTPDRVGTGELF
>14|TRBV27|TRBJ2-4
ASAIRGTLGQNIQY
>12|TRBV29-1|TRBJ2-3
SVEQGAVADTQY
>11|TRBV4-1|TRBJ2-3
ASSLQAPDTQY
>13|TRBV9|TRBJ1-2
ASRSMTGSNYGYT
>13|TRBV5-1|TRBJ2-7
ASSLGLAGEYEQY
>13|TRBV7-7|TRBJ2-1
ASSLAPGGDNEQF
>14|TRBV2|TRBJ2-5
ASTNQGGLSQETQY
>12|TRBV6-5|TRBJ2-7
ASRLQGASYEQY
>12|TRBV6-5|TRBJ2-2
ASKSAVWTGELF
>11|TRBV30|TRBJ1-5
AWSQGGNQPQH
>14|TRBV7-9|TRBJ2-7
ASSQSTGTGGREQY
>11|TRBV5-4|TRBJ2-2
ASSFGVAGELF
>13|TRBV9|TRBJ1-1
ASSASGALGTEAF
>13|TRBV3-1/TRBV3-2|TRBJ2-6
ASSHRGSGANVLT
>16|TRBV7-8|TRBJ1-4
ASSLAPFGQSTNEKLF
>12|TRBV29-1|TRBJ1-5
SVAQGAGNQPQH
>14|TRBV5-1|TRBJ2-3
ASSLGLTTTLDTQY
>11|TRBV2|TRBJ1-1
ASSEAPVTEAF
>13|TRBV30|TRBJ1-1
AWSPLLLQNTEAF
>14|TRBV4-1|TRBJ1-1
ASSQDNRDSDTEAF
>11|TRBV15|TRBJ2-7
ATSRGMEAEQY
>13|TRBV7-8|TRBJ2-7
ASSLVGSGSSEQY
>15|TRBV3-1/TRBV3-2|TRBJ1-3
ASSQEGTGGFGNTIY
>13|TRBV4-2|TRBJ2-5
ASSQETSGLETQY
>12|TRBV4-1|TRBJ1-2
ASSLGGQLYGYT
>13|TRBV18|TRBJ1-1
ASSPGAYGQAEAF
>12|TRBV13|TRBJ1-6
ASSSGQEYSPLH
>10|TRBV6-5|TRBJ1-2
ASMSANYGYT
>14|TRBV7-3|TRBJ2-1
ASSSLAESSYNEQF
>17|TRBV5-1|TRBJ2-7
ASSGRPQASSVQIYEQY
>13|TRBV11-3|TRBJ2-5
ASSSMGSHQETQY
>14|TRBV30|TRBJ1-4
AWSDGQGATNEKLF
>12|TRBV18|TRBJ2-5
ASSPGTGQQTQY